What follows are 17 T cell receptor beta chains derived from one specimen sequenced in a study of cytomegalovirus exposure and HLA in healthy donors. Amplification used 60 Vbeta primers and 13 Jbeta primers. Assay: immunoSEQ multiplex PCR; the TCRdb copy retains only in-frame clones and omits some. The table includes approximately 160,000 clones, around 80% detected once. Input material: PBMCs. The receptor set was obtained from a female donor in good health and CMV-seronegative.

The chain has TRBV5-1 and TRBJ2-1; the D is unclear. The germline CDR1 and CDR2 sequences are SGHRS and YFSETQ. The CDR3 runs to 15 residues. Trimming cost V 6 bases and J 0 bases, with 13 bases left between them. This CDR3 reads CASKILSSSYNEQFF. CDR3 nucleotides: TGCGCCAGCAAGATCCTCTCTAGCTCCTACAATGAGCAGTTCTTC. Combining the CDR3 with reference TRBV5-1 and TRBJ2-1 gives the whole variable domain KAGVTQTPRYLIKTRGQQVTLSCSPISGHRSVSWYQQTPGQGLQFLFEYFSETQRNKGNFPGRFSGRQFSNSRSEMNVSTLELGDSALYLCASKILSSSYNEQFFGPGTRLTVL.

The CDR3 DNA reads as TGTGCCAGCAGTTTGTTAACAGGGAACACCGGGGAGCTGTTTTTT. Translated: CASSLLTGNTGELFF. The gene calls are TRBV28 and TRBJ2-2; D perhaps matches TRBD1 (5 bases). V lost 3 bases and J lost 1, with 9 bases in between. Germline V gene data show CDR1 as MDHEN and CDR2 as SYDVKM. This CDR3 contains 15 residues.

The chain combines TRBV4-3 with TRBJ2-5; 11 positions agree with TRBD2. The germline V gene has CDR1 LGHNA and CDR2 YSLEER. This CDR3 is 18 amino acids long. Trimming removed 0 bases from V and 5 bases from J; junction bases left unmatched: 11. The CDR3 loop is CASSQDTASGGPTETQYF. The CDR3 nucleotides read TGCGCCAGCAGCCAAGATACGGCTAGCGGGGGGCCCACGGAGACCCAGTACTTC.

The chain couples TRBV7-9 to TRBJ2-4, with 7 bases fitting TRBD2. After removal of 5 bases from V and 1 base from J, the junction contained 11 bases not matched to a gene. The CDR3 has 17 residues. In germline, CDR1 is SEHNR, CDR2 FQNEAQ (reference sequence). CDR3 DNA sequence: TGTGCCAGCAGCCTACGGCGGCTAGCGGACGCCAAAAACATTCAGTACTTC. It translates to CASSLRRLADAKNIQYF.

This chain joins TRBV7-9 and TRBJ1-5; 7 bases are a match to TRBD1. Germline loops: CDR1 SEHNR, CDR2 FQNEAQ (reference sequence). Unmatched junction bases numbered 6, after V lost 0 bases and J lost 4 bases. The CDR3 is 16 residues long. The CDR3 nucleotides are TGTGCCAGCAGCTTAGCTACAGGGGCGGGAAATCAGCCCCAGCATTTT. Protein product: CASSLATGAGNQPQHF.

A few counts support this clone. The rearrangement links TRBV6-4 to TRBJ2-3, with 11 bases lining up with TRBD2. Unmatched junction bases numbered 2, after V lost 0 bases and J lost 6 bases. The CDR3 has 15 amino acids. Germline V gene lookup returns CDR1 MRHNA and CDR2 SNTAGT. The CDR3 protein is CASSDSASGGDTQYF. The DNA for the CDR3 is TGTGCCAGCAGTGACTCTGCTAGCGGGGGGGATACGCAGTATTTT.

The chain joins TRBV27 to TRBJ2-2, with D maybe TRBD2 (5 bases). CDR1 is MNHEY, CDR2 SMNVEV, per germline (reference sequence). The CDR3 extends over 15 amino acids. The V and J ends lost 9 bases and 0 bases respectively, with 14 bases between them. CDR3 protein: CARPSGKPNTGELFF. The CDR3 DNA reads TGTGCCAGGCCTTCGGGGAAGCCGAACACCGGGGAGCTGTTTTTT.

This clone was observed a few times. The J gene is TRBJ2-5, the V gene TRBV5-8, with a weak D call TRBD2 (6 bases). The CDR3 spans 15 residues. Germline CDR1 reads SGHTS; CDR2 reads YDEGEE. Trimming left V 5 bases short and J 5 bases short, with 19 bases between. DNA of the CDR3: TGTGCCAGCAGAACCATAGCGGCAGAGGGCGAGACCCAGTACTTC. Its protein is CASRTIAAEGETQYF. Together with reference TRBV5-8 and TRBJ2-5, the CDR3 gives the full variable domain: EAGVTQSPTHLIKTRGQQATLRCSPISGHTSVYWYQQALGLGLQFLLWYDEGEERNRGNFPPRFSGRQFPNYSSELNVNALELEDSALYLCASRTIAAEGETQYFGPGTRLLVL.

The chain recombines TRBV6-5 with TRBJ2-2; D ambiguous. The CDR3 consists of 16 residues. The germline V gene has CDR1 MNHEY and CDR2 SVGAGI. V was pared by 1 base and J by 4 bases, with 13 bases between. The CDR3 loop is CASSYYGRPSTGELFF. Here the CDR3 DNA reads TGTGCCAGCAGTTACTATGGCAGGCCGAGCACCGGGGAGCTGTTTTTT.

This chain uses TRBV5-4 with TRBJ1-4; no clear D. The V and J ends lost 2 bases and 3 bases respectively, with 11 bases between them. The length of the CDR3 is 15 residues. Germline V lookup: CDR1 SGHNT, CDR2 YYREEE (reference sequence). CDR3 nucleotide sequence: TGTGCCAGCAGCTTACGCGCGGGAGCTAATGAAAAACTGTTTTTT. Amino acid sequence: CASSLRAGANEKLFF.

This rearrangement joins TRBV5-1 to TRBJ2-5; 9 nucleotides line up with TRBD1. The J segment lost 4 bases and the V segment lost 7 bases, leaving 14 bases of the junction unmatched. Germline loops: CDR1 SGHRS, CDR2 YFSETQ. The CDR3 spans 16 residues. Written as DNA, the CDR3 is TGCGCCAGCGAGGGACAGGGAATTAGCAGGGGAGAGACCCAGTACTTC. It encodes CASEGQGISRGETQYF.

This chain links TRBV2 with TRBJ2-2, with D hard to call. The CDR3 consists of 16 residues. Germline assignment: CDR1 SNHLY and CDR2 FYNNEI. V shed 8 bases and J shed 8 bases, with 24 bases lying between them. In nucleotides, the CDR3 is TGTGCCAGCGCCTTGGAGAAACTACCTGTCCTTGGGGAGCTGTTTTTT. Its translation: CASALEKLPVLGELFF.

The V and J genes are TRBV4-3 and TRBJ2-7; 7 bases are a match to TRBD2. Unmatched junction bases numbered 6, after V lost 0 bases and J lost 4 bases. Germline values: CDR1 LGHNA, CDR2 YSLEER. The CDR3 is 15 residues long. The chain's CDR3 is CASSQEPNGGYEQYF. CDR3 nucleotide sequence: TGCGCCAGCAGCCAAGAGCCTAACGGGGGGTACGAGCAGTACTTC.

The CDR3: CASSPGLLVTDTQYF. The CDR3 region has the DNA TGCGCCAGCAGCCCGGGACTCCTTGTCACAGATACGCAGTATTTT. The chain has TRBV5-1 and TRBJ2-3, with D maybe TRBD2 (6 bases). Germline V gene sequence: CDR1 SGHRS, CDR2 YFSETQ. There are 15 residues in the CDR3. Trimming removed 4 bases from V and 2 bases from J, with 14 bases in between.

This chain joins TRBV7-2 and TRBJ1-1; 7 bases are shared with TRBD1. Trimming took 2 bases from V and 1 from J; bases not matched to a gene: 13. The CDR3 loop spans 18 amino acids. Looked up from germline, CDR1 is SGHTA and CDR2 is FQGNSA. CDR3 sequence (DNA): TGTGCCAGCAGCTTAACCGGACAGGCCAGAATGCCGAACACTGAAGCTTTCTTT. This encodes CASSLTGQARMPNTEAFF.

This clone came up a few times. CDR3 nucleotide sequence: TGTGCCAGCAACAGGGAATCTGGAAACACCATATATTTT. It encodes CASNRESGNTIYF. The V gene is TRBV5-4, the J gene TRBJ1-3; maybe TRBD1 (6 bases). The length of the CDR3 is 13 residues. Germline CDR1 is SGHNT and CDR2 is YYREEE (reference sequence). V lost 6 bases and J lost 1, with 8 bases in between.

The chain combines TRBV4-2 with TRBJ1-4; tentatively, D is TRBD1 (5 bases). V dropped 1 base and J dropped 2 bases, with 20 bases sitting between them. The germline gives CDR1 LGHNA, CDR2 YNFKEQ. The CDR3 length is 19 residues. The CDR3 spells CASSQVIREPKGTNEKLFF. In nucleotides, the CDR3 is TGTGCCAGCAGCCAAGTCATCAGGGAACCTAAAGGGACTAATGAAAAACTGTTTTTT.